This entry describes one TCR beta chain. Its antigen is not identified. The entry originates in a study of long-term antiretroviral therapy in people with HIV. An immunoSEQ assay, version v3.0, was performed at survey level. Sequenced by immunoSEQ multiplex PCR; TCRdb stores in-frame clones only, minus some. Counted here are around 37,000 clones, approximately 85% occurring once; the ten biggest clones make up less than 5.5%. Findings and caveats of the study: Clones expanded before ART dominated the repertoire at all time points.

The receptor was derived from a man younger than 30 with HIV. Material: unsorted PBMCs, obtained about 3.4 years after starting antiretroviral therapy.

CDR3 nucleotides: TGTGCCAGCAGTCTAAGATATCCCTACGAGCAGTACTTC. It codes for CASSLRYPYEQYF. The rearrangement links TRBV4-2 to TRBJ2-7; D ambiguous. Looked up from germline, CDR1 is LGHNA and CDR2 is YNFKEQ. Deletions cut 6 bases from V and 2 bases from J, with 11 bases between. CDR3 length: 13 residues.